This TCR beta chain was observed in a study of siplizumab effects on memory and regulatory T cells. In germline, CDR1 is MNHNS, CDR2 SASEGT. This CDR3 has 13 amino acids. V was shortened by 4 bases and J by 1 base, with 5 bases between the two germline ends. Sequencing was performed with immunoSEQ multiplex PCR; in TCRdb, only in-frame clones are kept and a portion is missing. The sample shows around 100,000 clones, about 93% of them seen only once. Study-level findings and limits: Naive-or-memory phenotypes were unassignable for roughly 75-97% of proliferating CD4+ or CD8+ clones. Confirmation was lacking for the suppressive function of proliferating Tregs derived from siplizumab cultures. Among alloreactive clones, only a minor fraction mapped to unstimulated subsets. A significant reduction in alloreactive sequences traceable to unstimulated CD4+ memory cells was produced by siplizumab.

Of note for this clone: Its antigen is still unknown.

The sequence was obtained from a human donor in good health. Sequencing was performed on CD4+ T cells sorted from blood. This rearrangement joins TRBV6-1 to TRBJ1-3, with D unresolved. In DNA form, the CDR3 reads TGTGCCAGCAGTGCCATATCTGGAAACACCATATATTTT. Translated: CASSAISGNTIYF.